Following are 2 T cell receptor beta chains from one sample sequenced in a study of cytomegalovirus exposure and HLA in healthy donors. The primer mix had 60 Vbeta and 13 Jbeta primers. Data came from immunoSEQ multiplex PCR; TCRdb stores just in-frame clones and leaves some out. Seen here are around 170,000 clones, 65% to 80% observed once, and the top ten hold about 2.5%. The sequenced sample was PBMCs. These receptors all stem from a woman aged 30 to 39 in good health and CMV-seropositive.

This clone has just a few counts. CDR3 sequence reads: CASRESSYEQYF. Written as DNA, the CDR3 is TGTGCCAGCAGGGAGAGCTCCTACGAGCAGTACTTC. The genes are TRBV2 and TRBJ2-7, with unresolved D. Per germline, CDR1 SNHLY and CDR2 FYNNEI. CDR3 size: 12 residues. Trimming shortened V by 6 bases and J by 0 bases, and 6 bases separated the two germline ends.

The sample holds a few counts of this clone. The chain combines TRBV28 with TRBJ2-7; D gene ambiguous. The CDR3 extends over 11 amino acids. V was trimmed by 5 bases and J by 6 bases, leaving 8 bases between them. Germline CDR1 and CDR2: MDHEN and SYDVKM. Here the CDR3 reads CASSPFSEQYF. The CDR3 DNA reads TGTGCCAGCAGTCCCTTTAGCGAGCAGTACTTC.